This T cell receptor beta chain is drawn from a study of monozygotic twins with inflammatory bowel disease. Whole blood served as the source of total RNA, and no T cell sorting took place. TCRalpha and TCRbeta cDNA was put through two nested PCRs of approximately 17 and 9 cycles. TCRdb re-called the 5' RACE reads and catalogs CDR3 proteins one per entry, DNA excluded. Its table lists 310,000 or so distinct CDR3 sequences. The CDR3 runs to 13 residues. Germline CDR1 and CDR2: MNHEY and SMNVEV (reference sequence). The chain recombines TRBV27 with TRBJ2-1; TCRdb's D gene call, TRBD1, goes unchecked for lack of DNA. The sequencing sample was made of blood. This sequence was found in a human donor with ulcerative colitis or Crohn's disease, or a healthy co-twin of an affected twin (not recorded which). The CDR3 sequence: CASRVGGGHEQFF.